This TCR beta chain was obtained from a study of CD8+ T cells in alopecia areata. Study summary: At a dose of 5 to 10 mg twice daily, oral tofacitinib was given to treated patients. Study results and limitations: Scalp clonality, along with expanded CD8+ clones among the top 100, was significantly decreased by tofacitinib. When scalp samples are sequenced, resident alphabeta T cells of normal skin are also captured. Lesional scalp exceeded normal scalp in clonality, especially in alopecia totalis/universalis.

The CDR3 has 13 amino acids. The V end lost 6 bases, the J end lost 2 bases, and 10 bases lay between the germline ends. The germline V gene has CDR1 MGHDK and CDR2 SYGVNS. Sequencing templates came from extracted RNA that was reverse transcribed into cDNA. TCRdb's copy holds only in-frame clones and misses some; the assay was immunoSEQ multiplex PCR. The table lists more than 200,000 clones, around 65% of them singletons. Concerning this clone itself: Its antigen is undetermined.

Stated treatment: oral pan-JAK inhibitor, 5-10 mg twice daily. This clonotype originated in a human donor with alopecia areata. The chain recombines TRBV25-1 with TRBJ2-5, with a tentative D call TRBD1 (5 bases). The specimen was CD4+ T cells sorted from blood, collected at week 4, from a patient treated with tofacitinib. DNA for the CDR3: TGTGCCAGCAGGCGGTCAGGGCAAGAGACCCAGTACTTC. Residues: CASRRSGQETQYF.